This passage covers 4 T cell receptor beta chains from one sample sequenced in a study of blood T cell repertoires in COVID-19. TCRdb keeps only in-frame clones here, not all; method: immunoSEQ multiplex PCR. The table lists just under 55,000 clones, around 83% of them singletons. The sequenced sample was peripheral blood. These receptors were obtained from a woman aged 55-75 years with acute or convalescent COVID-19.

The sample holds a few counts of this clone. This rearrangement joins TRBV19 to TRBJ2-1, with a tentative D call TRBD1 (6 bases). Germline assignment: CDR1 LNHDA and CDR2 SQIVND (reference sequence). The V end was cut by 10 bases, the J end by 10 bases, with 23 bases between. The CDR3 is made up of 14 amino acids. CDR3 DNA: TGTGCCACCGGGACATTCCGGGACACAAAAGAGCAGTTCTTC. Protein sequence: CATGTFRDTKEQFF.

The rearrangement uses TRBV5-4 and TRBJ2-3; TRBD2 aligns across 11 bases. J gave up 3 bases and V 4 bases, and 4 bases lay outside the gene matches. Germline V CDR1 and CDR2: SGHNT, YYREEE (reference sequence). The CDR3 totals 15 residues. Here the CDR3 DNA reads TGTGCCAGCAGCCTAAGACTAGCGGGGACAGATACGCAGTATTTT. Translated: CASSLRLAGTDTQYF.

CDR3 in amino acids: CASSEVRRGTEAFF. The CDR3 DNA reads TGTGCCAGCAGTGAAGTTCGTCGGGGCACTGAAGCTTTCTTT. The chain employs TRBV6-1 and TRBJ1-1; D remains ambiguous. The germline V gene has CDR1 MNHNS and CDR2 SASEGT. The CDR3 length is 14 residues. The V and J ends lost 1 base and 4 bases respectively, with 10 bases between them.

CDR3 nucleotide sequence: TGCGCCAGCAGCTTGGCCTGGGAGGATGAAAAACTGTTTTTT. This sequence encodes CASSLAWEDEKLFF. The genes are TRBV5-1 and TRBJ1-4; D unclear. The CDR3 sequence is 14 residues long. V dropped 0 bases and J dropped 6 bases, with 9 bases sitting between them. Germline V gene lookup returns CDR1 SGHRS and CDR2 YFSETQ.